This passage covers 20 T cell receptor beta chains from one sample sequenced in a study of shared clonotypes between healthy human individuals. Data came from immunoSEQ multiplex PCR; TCRdb stores just in-frame clones and leaves some out. The data show roughly 1 million clones, with about 75% seen just once and around 1.5% held by the top ten. Sequencing was done on a sample of memory CD4+ T cells sorted from blood. Subset meaning: CD45RA-negative fraction. These receptors were collected from a man between 18 and 35 years old in good health.

The chain has TRBV2 and TRBJ1-1; D might be TRBD1 (6 bases). The CDR3 extends over 15 amino acids. Germline V gene data show CDR1 as SNHLY and CDR2 as FYNNEI. V was shortened by 1 base and J by 9 bases, with 18 bases between the two germline ends. The DNA for the CDR3 is TGTGCCAGCAGTGAAGGATCCGGGGGCCAGGCTAAAGCTTTCTTT. Translation gives CASSEGSGGQAKAFF.

The table lists this clone with many counts. This chain uses TRBV6-6 with TRBJ1-5, with a weak D call TRBD1 (6 bases). In germline, CDR1 is MNHNY, CDR2 SVGAGI (reference sequence). V lost 9 bases and J 4 bases, leaving 16 bases between the germline ends. This CDR3 is 14 amino acids long. CDR3 sequence (DNA): TGTGCCAGTAACGAAAGGACAGAAAATCAGCCCCAGCATTTT. It codes for CASNERTENQPQHF.

Comments on this clone: One junction end disagrees with the germline gene, perhaps due to a read error. The CDR3 here is CASSFGTSGTDTQYF. The CDR3 region has the DNA TGTGCTAGCAGCTTCGGGACTAGCGGCACAGATACGCAGTATTTT. This chain links TRBV7-7 with TRBJ2-3; 10 bases match TRBD2. Germline V lookup: CDR1 SSHAT, CDR2 FNYEAQ (reference sequence). The CDR3 covers 15 residues.

This clone turned up a few times. This chain connects TRBV5-1 to TRBJ2-3, with TRBD1 matching 10 bases. The ends lost 3 bases at V and 2 bases at J; junction bases unmatched: 3. CDR1 and CDR2 from the germline V gene are SGHRS and YFSETQ. CDR3 size: 15 residues. The CDR3 spells CASSWGQGPTDTQYF. Written as DNA, the CDR3 is TGCGCCAGCAGCTGGGGACAGGGGCCCACAGATACGCAGTATTTT.

The rearrangement joins TRBV2 to TRBJ2-7, with D perhaps TRBD1 (6 bases). This CDR3 has 14 amino acids. The germline V and J ends were trimmed by 6 bases and 6 bases, with 18 bases remaining between them. The germline CDR1 and CDR2 sequences are SNHLY and FYNNEI. The CDR3 is CASRDRGASVEQYF. CDR3 in DNA: TGTGCCAGCAGGGACAGAGGGGCTTCGGTCGAGCAGTACTTC.

The V call is TRBV29-1, the J call TRBJ2-5, with D uncertain. Germline V gene data show CDR1 as SQVTM and CDR2 as ANQGSEA. CDR3 length: 13 residues. Between the trimmed V and J ends, which lost 4 bases and 3 bases, there was a span of 12 bases. CDR3 sequence (DNA): TGCAGCGTTGGGGCCCAAACCAAAGAGACCCAGTACTTC. Amino acid sequence: CSVGAQTKETQYF.

The rearrangement uses TRBV9 and TRBJ1-6; 9 bases align to TRBD1. With 2 bases clipped from V and 7 bases from J, the junction kept 4 bases outside the gene matches. Germline V lookup: CDR1 SGDLS, CDR2 YYNGEE. The CDR3 is 15 amino acids. CDR3 sequence: CASSVSGTGNSPLHF. Written as DNA, the CDR3 is TGTGCCAGCAGCGTTTCCGGGACAGGGAATTCACCCCTCCACTTT. Using reference TRBV9 and TRBJ1-6 for the parts outside the CDR3, the full variable domain is DSGVTQTPKHLITATGQRVTLRCSPRSGDLSVYWYQQSLDQGLQFLIQYYNGEERAKGNILERFSAQQFPDLHSELNLSSLELGDSALYFCASSVSGTGNSPLHFGNGTRLTVT.

The V call is TRBV7-2, the J call TRBJ2-5; 9 bases agree with TRBD1. J lost 5 bases, V lost 6 bases, and 10 bases had no gene match. Per the germline V gene, CDR1 is SGHTA and CDR2 is FQGNSA. The CDR3 runs 15 residues. CDR3 sequence reads: CASSVTGQGFETQYF. CDR3 in DNA: TGTGCCAGCAGTGTAACGGGACAGGGATTCGAGACCCAGTACTTC.

The table lists this clone with many counts. The chain recombines TRBV2 with TRBJ2-7; no clear D. This CDR3 is 10 amino acids long. V was pared by 4 bases and J by 7 bases, with 5 bases between. Germline CDR1 is SNHLY and CDR2 is FYNNEI. As DNA, the CDR3 is TGTGCCAGCAGTGTGGCTGAGCAGTACTTC. As protein: CASSVAEQYF.

This clone was seen once. The chain couples TRBV5-4 to TRBJ2-5; 7 bases line up with TRBD1. The ends lost 3 bases at V and 2 bases at J; junction bases unmatched: 10. Germline assignment: CDR1 SGHNT and CDR2 YYREEE (reference sequence). The CDR3 length is 16 residues. The CDR3 DNA sequence: TGTGCCAGCAGCTCGGACCCGGGACAGCCTCAAGAGACCCAGTACTTC. This gives the protein CASSSDPGQPQETQYF. Drawing the rest from reference TRBV5-4 and TRBJ2-5, the complete variable domain is ETGVTQSPTHLIKTRGQQVTLRCSSQSGHNTVSWYQQALGQGPQFIFQYYREEENGRGNFPPRFSGLQFPNYSSELNVNALELDDSALYLCASSSDPGQPQETQYFGPGTRLLVL.

The gene calls are TRBV7-9 and TRBJ2-3; 12 bases line up with TRBD2. The CDR3 is made up of 15 amino acids. Germline values: CDR1 SEHNR, CDR2 FQNEAQ (reference sequence). Trimming at V came to 6 bases and at J to 6 bases, leaving 7 bases not matched to a gene. CDR3 region: CASSQGLAGSDTQYF. CDR3 sequence (DNA): TGTGCCAGCAGTCAAGGACTAGCGGGATCCGATACGCAGTATTTT.

This chain joins TRBV6-1 and TRBJ2-1; 7 bases line up with TRBD2. Trimming cost V 8 bases and J 7 bases; bases outside gene matches: 14. Germline-derived CDR1 and CDR2 are MNHNS and SASEGT. This CDR3 has 15 amino acids. The CDR3 protein is CASQDGGRLGNEQFF. The CDR3, as DNA: TGTGCCAGCCAAGACGGGGGGAGGCTGGGGAATGAGCAGTTCTTC.

The CDR3: CASSPVGLAGGVEQFF. The CDR3 nucleotides are TGTGCCAGCAGCCCCGTAGGACTAGCGGGAGGCGTTGAGCAGTTCTTC. The rearrangement links TRBV7-2 to TRBJ2-1, with 14 positions matching TRBD2. In germline, CDR1 is SGHTA, CDR2 FQGNSA. Trimming took 5 bases from V and 9 from J; bases not matched to a gene: 9. This CDR3 is built from 16 residues.

Regarding this clone: The same CDR3 is also encoded by other DNA sequences in this sample. This rearrangement joins TRBV25-1 to TRBJ2-7; 10 bases match TRBD1. CDR3 size: 15 residues. CDR1 MGHDK and CDR2 SYGVNS come from the germline V gene. The trim removed 4 bases at V and 4 bases at J, leaving 7 bases unmatched. CDR3 bases: TGTGCCAGCAGTGGGAGAGACAGGGGGCTATACGAGCAGTACTTC. It encodes CASSGRDRGLYEQYF.

In this sample, this clone turned up once. This chain links TRBV5-1 with TRBJ2-7; 9 bases are a match to TRBD1. With V trimmed by 0 bases and J by 1 base, 5 bases remained unmatched. The CDR3 has 16 residues. Germline V lookup: CDR1 SGHRS, CDR2 YFSETQ. The chain's CDR3 is CASSLAWTGVSYEQYF. Written as DNA, the CDR3 is TGCGCCAGCAGCTTGGCCTGGACAGGGGTATCCTACGAGCAGTACTTC.

This rearrangement joins TRBV7-9 to TRBJ2-7; no clear D. The CDR3 has 12 residues. Trimming removed 2 bases from V and 6 bases from J, with 8 bases in between. Germline V gene lookup returns CDR1 SEHNR and CDR2 FQNEAQ (reference sequence). The CDR3 sequence: CASSLNWGEQYF. In nucleotides, the CDR3 is TGTGCCAGCAGCTTAAATTGGGGCGAGCAGTACTTC.

The CDR3 nucleotides read TGTGCCAGCAGTGCCCCTCGGCCGGGAACTCCAGCCTACGAGCAGTACTTC. Its protein is CASSAPRPGTPAYEQYF. J is TRBJ2-7 and V is TRBV6-1; weak D call: TRBD2 (5 bases). Trimming removed 4 bases from V and 2 bases from J, with 21 bases in between. Germline loops: CDR1 MNHNS, CDR2 SASEGT. The CDR3 loop spans 17 amino acids.

The gene calls are TRBV9 and TRBJ1-6; D unclear. With 0 bases removed from V and 5 bases from J, the gap between germline ends came to 9 bases. The CDR3 is made up of 15 amino acids. From germline, CDR1 is SGDLS and CDR2 YYNGEE. Here the CDR3 reads CASSVDLGNNSPLHF. The CDR3 DNA is TGTGCCAGCAGCGTAGATCTGGGGAATAATTCACCCCTCCACTTT.

Note on this clone: A far bigger clonotype differs at one base, so this is likely a read error. The identical CDR3 is also encoded by other nucleotide sequences in the sample. The chain employs TRBV7-9 and TRBJ1-1; 7 bases map to TRBD1. J was trimmed by 4 bases and V by 1 base; bases with no gene match: 6. The CDR3 runs to 15 residues. Looked up from germline, CDR1 is SEHNR and CDR2 is FQNEAQ (reference sequence). CDR3: CASSLEGARGTEAFF. The CDR3 region has the DNA TGTGCCAGCAGCTTAGAGGGGGCGCGGGGCACTGAAGCTTTCTTT.

This chain joins TRBV12-5 and TRBJ2-7; TRBD1 agrees at 7 bases. The CDR3 consists of 13 residues. J gave up 6 bases and V 3 bases, and 5 bases lay outside the gene matches. Germline CDR1 and CDR2: LGHNT and FRNRAP. The CDR3 DNA reads as TGTGCTAGTGGTTTACGGACAGGCAGCGAGCAGTACTTC. Translated, it gives CASGLRTGSEQYF.